These 17 T cell receptor beta chains were all obtained from the same sample, sequenced in a study of blood T cells in healthy people across ages (dated by TCRdb to the mid-2010s). Library creation used 5' RACE. Sequencing used an Illumina HiSeq 2500. A second 7 to 11 cycle PCR used a sample-barcoded 5' primer and a J-beta primer mix. In TCRdb, the public reads were trimmed at Q25 with fastp and aligned with MiXCR, with productive beta chains retained. Entries that share a CDR3 protein sequence are merged under the most common genes and DNA. This sample is represented by about 1.8 million distinct CDR3 sequences; around half of them were singletons. Of the sample, approximately 2.1% falls within the top ten clones. The material sequenced was blood. The receptor source for this set is a woman aged 40-49 years in good health.

The chain recombines TRBV12-3 or TRBV12-4 with TRBJ1-5; 7 bases align to TRBD1. V was pared by 6 bases and J by 5 bases, with 7 bases of the junction left unmatched. The CDR3 is made up of 14 amino acids. The CDR3 sequence: CASRKDRADQPQHF. As DNA, the CDR3 is TGTGCCAGCAGAAAAGACAGGGCGGATCAGCCCCAGCATTTT.

This clonotype has only a few counts. The chain joins TRBV5-1 to TRBJ2-5; no definite D call. The CDR3 has 14 amino acids. Between the trimmed V and J ends, which lost 0 bases and 2 bases, there was a span of 8 bases. In germline, CDR1 is SGHRS, CDR2 YFSETQ. CDR3 loop: CASSLGAEQETQYF. CDR3 bases: TGCGCCAGCAGCTTGGGGGCAGAACAAGAGACCCAGTACTTC.

The chain uses TRBV20-1 and TRBJ2-7; D ambiguous. The CDR3 is made up of 14 amino acids. Germline assignment: CDR1 DFQATT and CDR2 SNEGSKA (reference sequence). Deletions cut 2 bases from V and 3 bases from J, with 14 bases between. In nucleotides, the CDR3 is TGCAGTGCTAGACACCGGTGGGCTAACTACGAGCAGTACTTC. Its protein is CSARHRWANYEQYF.

V and J are TRBV28 and TRBJ2-3; perhaps TRBD2 as D (5 bases). The V end lost 4 bases, the J end lost 2 bases, and 19 bases lay between the germline ends. Germline V CDR1 and CDR2: MDHEN, SYDVKM. The CDR3 totals 17 residues. CDR3 coding DNA: TGTGCCAGCAGTTCCCCGTCGTCCGACGGGGACACAGATACGCAGTATTTT. This encodes CASSSPSSDGDTDTQYF.

This clonotype occurred once. The DNA for the CDR3 is TGTGCCAGCAGTTACTCCCAGACAGGGGTGAGGCAGCCCCAGCATTTT. Protein sequence: CASSYSQTGVRQPQHF. This chain links TRBV6-6 with TRBJ1-5; TRBD1 aligns across 8 bases. J lost 7 bases, V lost 0 bases, and 8 bases had no gene match. Germline CDR1 reads MNHNY; CDR2 reads SVGAGI (reference sequence). The CDR3 totals 16 residues.

The rearrangement joins TRBV7-9 to TRBJ1-2; D uncertain. V lost 5 bases to trimming and J lost 7 bases, with 20 bases between them. CDR3 size: 15 residues. Germline CDR1 SEHNR, CDR2 FQNEAQ (reference sequence). This CDR3 is CASSPRGGQLCGYTF. Here the CDR3 DNA reads TGTGCCAGCAGCCCACGGGGTGGGCAGCTCTGTGGCTACACCTTC.

The chain couples TRBV9 to TRBJ2-1; TRBD1 aligns across 7 bases. V trimming: 3 bases; J trimming: 15 bases; junction bases outside the gene matches: 21. Per the germline V gene, CDR1 is SGDLS and CDR2 is YYNGEE. This CDR3 comprises 16 residues. CDR3 amino acids: CASSDAQTGYGAERFF. In DNA, the CDR3 is TGTGCCAGCAGCGACGCCCAGACAGGGTATGGGGCAGAACGGTTCTTC.

This chain links TRBV15 with TRBJ2-3, with D possibly called TRBD1 or TRBD2 (5 bases each). Germline V gene data show CDR1 as LNHNV and CDR2 as YYDKDF (reference sequence). The V gene lost 7 bases and the J gene lost 5 bases, with 19 bases spanning the gap. The CDR3 covers 15 residues. DNA of the CDR3: TGTGCCACCACCACCGGGACGGTGGGAGAAGATACGCAGTATTTT. It codes for CATTTGTVGEDTQYF.

The CDR3 sequence: CASSRDSTGSPLHF. CDR3 DNA sequence: TGCGCCAGCAGCCGGGACAGTACAGGTTCACCCCTCCACTTT. V usage is TRBV4-3 and J usage is TRBJ1-6, with 7 bases fitting TRBD1. CDR1 and CDR2 (germline): LGHNA, YSLEER. The CDR3 totals 14 residues. After removal of 4 bases from V and 9 bases from J, the junction contained 6 bases not matched to a gene.

The chain carries TRBV20-1 and TRBJ2-1; a weak D match, TRBD2 (5 bases). The CDR3 runs to 15 residues. With 6 bases removed from V and 0 bases from J, the gap between germline ends came to 15 bases. The germline CDR1 and CDR2 sequences are DFQATT and SNEGSKA (reference sequence). CDR3 loop: CSAPSPGSSYNEQFF. DNA of the CDR3: TGCAGTGCCCCGAGTCCGGGGAGCTCCTACAATGAGCAGTTCTTC.

This clonotype appeared a few times. V and J are TRBV6-5 and TRBJ2-7, with 10 nucleotides matching TRBD1. The germline gives CDR1 MNHEY, CDR2 SVGAGI. The CDR3 sequence is 14 residues long. The trim removed 5 bases at V and 3 bases at J, leaving 4 bases unmatched. CDR3 region: CASSTGQGGYEQYF. DNA of the CDR3: TGTGCCAGCAGTACCGGACAGGGGGGCTACGAGCAGTACTTC.

In nucleotides, the CDR3 is TGTGCCAGCAGCGCCCCCCGGGACGGTGGGGCGAACACTGAAGCTTTCTTT. It translates to CASSAPRDGGANTEAFF. The V call is TRBV9, the J call TRBJ1-1; the D gene is possibly TRBD1 (5 bases). The germline V gene has CDR1 SGDLS and CDR2 YYNGEE. The V end was cut by 3 bases, the J end by 1 base, with 19 bases between. CDR3 length: 17 amino acids.

On this clonotype itself: Sequence at one end of the junction differs from germline and may be a read error. The chain links TRBV9 to TRBJ1-2; TRBD1 is a possible D gene (5 bases). Germline CDR1 reads SGDLS; CDR2 reads YYNGEE. This CDR3 has 15 residues. CDR3 sequence: CASKRFPEGNCGYTF. CDR3 in DNA: TGTGCCAGCAAAAGGTTTCCCGAGGGGAACTGTGGCTACACCTTC.

This chain links TRBV4-3 with TRBJ1-2; 8 bases map to TRBD1. CDR1 LGHNA and CDR2 YSLEER come from the germline V gene. J lost 2 bases, V lost 3 bases, and 5 bases had no gene match. This CDR3 region has 15 residues. For the CDR3, the DNA is TGCGCCAGCAGCCAGCAGGACAGGGCGAACTATGGCTACACCTTC. Protein sequence: CASSQQDRANYGYTF.

This sequence joins TRBV7-2 and TRBJ2-3; 11 nucleotides match TRBD2. The germline gives CDR1 SGHTA, CDR2 FQGNSA. With V trimmed by 2 bases and J by 7 bases, 5 bases remained unmatched. The CDR3 covers 15 residues. The CDR3 region has the DNA TGTGCCAGCAGCTTAAGCGCTAGCGGGGGGTATACGCAGTATTTT. Amino acid sequence: CASSLSASGGYTQYF. Filled out from reference TRBV7-2 and TRBJ2-3, the complete variable domain reads GAGVSQSPSNKVTEKGKDVELRCDPISGHTALYWYRQSLGQGLEFLIYFQGNSAPDKSGLPSDRFSAERTGGSVSTLTIQRTQQEDSAVYLCASSLSASGGYTQYFGPGTRLTVL.

The genes are TRBV28 and TRBJ1-6; TRBD1 might be the D (5 bases). The germline CDR1 and CDR2 sequences are MDHEN and SYDVKM. This CDR3 is 14 amino acids long. The germline V and J ends were trimmed by 4 bases and 8 bases, with 12 bases remaining between them. In DNA form, the CDR3 reads TGTGCCAGCAGTTACCGGGACGGATATTCACCCCTCCACTTT. Protein product: CASSYRDGYSPLHF.

This clonotype was seen just once. V and J are TRBV20-1 and TRBJ2-5; D uncertain. V was shortened by 0 bases and J by 11 bases, with 16 bases between the two germline ends. The CDR3 is 13 residues long. Germline CDR1 reads DFQATT; CDR2 reads SNEGSKA (reference sequence). The CDR3 DNA sequence: TGCAGTGCTAGAGAGGGTAGGGCCAATGAGCAGTACTTC. Protein: CSAREGRANEQYF.